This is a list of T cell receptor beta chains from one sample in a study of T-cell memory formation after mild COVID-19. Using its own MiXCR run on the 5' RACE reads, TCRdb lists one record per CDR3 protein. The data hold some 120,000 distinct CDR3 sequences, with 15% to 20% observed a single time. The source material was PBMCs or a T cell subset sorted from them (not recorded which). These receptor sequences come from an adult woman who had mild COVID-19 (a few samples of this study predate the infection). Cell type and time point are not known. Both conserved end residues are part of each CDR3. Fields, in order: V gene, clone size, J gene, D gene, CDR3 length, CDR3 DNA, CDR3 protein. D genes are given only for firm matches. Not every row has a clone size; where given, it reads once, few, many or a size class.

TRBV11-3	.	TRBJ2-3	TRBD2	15	TGTGCCAGCAGCTTCGAGCGGGGGAGCACAGATACGCAGTATTTT	CASSFERGSTDTQYF
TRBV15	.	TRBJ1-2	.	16	TGTGCCACCAGCAGAGATCTAACTGCGGGGGACTATGGCTACACCTTC	CATSRDLTAGDYGYTF
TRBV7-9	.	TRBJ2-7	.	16	TGTGCCAGCAGCTTAATATCTGGGACTTCAGCCTACGAGCAGTACTTC	CASSLISGTSAYEQYF
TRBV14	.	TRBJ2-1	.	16	TGTGCCAGCAGCCATTATGGGACCGCACGTTACAATGAGCAGTTCTTC	CASSHYGTARYNEQFF
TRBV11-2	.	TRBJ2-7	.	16	TGTGCCAGCAGCTTAGGGGAAAACCATAAAACCTACGAGCAGTACTTC	CASSLGENHKTYEQYF
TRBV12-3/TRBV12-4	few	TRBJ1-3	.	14	TGTGCCAGCAGTTTTGGAGGGGACGGAAACACCATATATTTT	CASSFGGDGNTIYF
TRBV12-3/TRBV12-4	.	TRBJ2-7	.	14	TGTGCCAGCAGCCTCGGGAGTCTAGGCTACGAGCAGTACTTC	CASSLGSLGYEQYF
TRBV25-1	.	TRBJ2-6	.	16	TGTGCCAGCAGTGCGACCACAGGGCCTGGGGCCAACGTCCTGACTTTC	CASSATTGPGANVLTF
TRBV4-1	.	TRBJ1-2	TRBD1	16	TGCGCCAGCAGCCAAGACGGACCGGGACAGGGGTTTGGCTACACCTTC	CASSQDGPGQGFGYTF
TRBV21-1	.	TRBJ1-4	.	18	TGTGCCAGCCGACCCCTACAGGAATACCTAGAAACTAATGAAAAACTGTTTTTT	CASRPLQEYLETNEKLFF
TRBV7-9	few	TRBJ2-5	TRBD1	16	TGTGCCAGCAGCTTTTGGACCCTTCGACAGGGAGAGACCCAGTACTTC	CASSFWTLRQGETQYF
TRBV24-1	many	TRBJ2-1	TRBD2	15	TGTGCCACCAGTGACCCGTATGGCGGGAGGGGTGAGCAGTTCTTC	CATSDPYGGRGEQFF
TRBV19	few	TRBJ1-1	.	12	TGTGCCAGTAGTATAGGTGGGGGTTATACTTTCTTT	CASSIGGGYTFF
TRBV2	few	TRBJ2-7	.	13	TGTGCCAGCAGTGACACGGGCGCCTACGAGCAGTACTTC	CASSDTGAYEQYF
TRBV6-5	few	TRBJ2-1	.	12	TGTGCCAGCAGTTCCTCGGGGTCTGGGCAGTTCTTC	CASSSSGSGQFF
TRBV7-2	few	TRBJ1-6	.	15	TGTGCCAGCAGCTTTTCAGGACTGGCTAATTCACCCCTCCACTTT	CASSFSGLANSPLHF
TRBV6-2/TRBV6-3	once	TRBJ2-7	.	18	TGTGCCAGCAGTTACGACGCCCCGTGGCGGATTAGCTCCTACGAGCAGTACTTC	CASSYDAPWRISSYEQYF
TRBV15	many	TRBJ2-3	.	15	TGTGCCACCAGCAGAGACAGCGGTTACACAGATACGCAGTATTTT	CATSRDSGYTDTQYF
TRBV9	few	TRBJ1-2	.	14	TGTGCCAGCAGCGTATCAGGGACTAACTATGGCTACACCTTC	CASSVSGTNYGYTF
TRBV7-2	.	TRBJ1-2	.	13	TGTGCCAGCAGCTTAGCGCCTAACTATGGCTACACCTTC	CASSLAPNYGYTF
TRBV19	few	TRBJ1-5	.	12	TGTGCCAGTACGGCAGGGTCGAGGCCCCAGCATTTT	CASTAGSRPQHF
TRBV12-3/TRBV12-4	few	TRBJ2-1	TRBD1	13	TGTGCCAGCAGTCTATCGGGACAGCAGGAGCAGTTCTTC	CASSLSGQQEQFF
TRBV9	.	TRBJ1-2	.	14	TGTGCCAGCAGCGTCGCAGGGATGAACTATGGCTACACCTTC	CASSVAGMNYGYTF
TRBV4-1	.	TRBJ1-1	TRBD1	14	TGCGCCAGCAGCCTGGAGGGGGCGCGTACTGAAGCTTTCTTT	CASSLEGARTEAFF
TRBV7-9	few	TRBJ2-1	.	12	TGTGCCAGCAGCTTAAAGGCGCATGAGCAGTTCTTC	CASSLKAHEQFF
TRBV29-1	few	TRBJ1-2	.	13	TGCAGCGTTTCCAACCACGGGCTTAATGGCTACACCTTC	CSVSNHGLNGYTF
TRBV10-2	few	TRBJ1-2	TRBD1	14	TGCGCCACTTATTCGGACAGGGGCTTTTATGGCTACACCTTC	CATYSDRGFYGYTF
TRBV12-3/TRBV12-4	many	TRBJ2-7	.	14	TGTGCCAGCAGCCTCGGGACATCCTCCTACGAGCAGTACTTC	CASSLGTSSYEQYF
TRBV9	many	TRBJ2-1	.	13	TGTGCCAGCAGCGTATCTAGTCAGAATGAGCAGTTCTTC	CASSVSSQNEQFF
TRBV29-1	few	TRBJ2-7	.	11	TGCAGCGTTGAGGGCTATGGCGAGCAGTACTTC	CSVEGYGEQYF
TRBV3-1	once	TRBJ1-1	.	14	TGTGCCAGCAGCCAAGATGGGAACTCCCGACGAGCTTTCTTT	CASSQDGNSRRAFF
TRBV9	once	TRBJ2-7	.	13	TGTGCCAGCAGCGCCAATTCAGGGTACGAGCAGTACTTC	CASSANSGYEQYF
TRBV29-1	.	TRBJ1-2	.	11	TGCAGCGTCTCCCAAGGGCAGGGCTACACCTTC	CSVSQGQGYTF
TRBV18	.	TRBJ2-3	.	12	TGTGCCAGCTCACCACCGATGGATACGCAGTATTTT	CASSPPMDTQYF